The 6 T cell receptor beta chains listed next were all sequenced from one sample in a study of T cells in Graves' hyperthyroidism and ophthalmopathy. RNA transcripts yielded amplified TCR beta CDR3 regions. An initial round of RT-PCR targeting the TCR CDR3 relied on the HTBI primer set. Each CDR3 protein gets one entry after TCRdb re-called the multiplex PCR reads with MiXCR. The sample holds a few hundred thousand distinct CDR3 sequences; about 15% are singletons and the top ten take over 25%. Material for sequencing was blood. Source of these receptors: a woman in her twenties or thirties with Graves' hyperthyroidism.

CDR3 DNA: TGCAGCGTTGTCTGGGAGACCCAGTACTTC. This sequence encodes CSVVWETQYF. The rearrangement joins TRBV29-1 to TRBJ2-5; the D is unclear. The CDR3 consists of 10 residues. V was shortened by 4 bases and J by 5 bases, with 5 bases between the two germline ends. Germline V gives CDR1 SQVTM, CDR2 ANQGSEA.

The sample holds many counts of this clonotype. The chain links TRBV28 to TRBJ1-1; D not certain. The CDR3 covers 11 residues. Germline V gene lookup returns CDR1 MDHEN and CDR2 SYDVKM. CDR3 sequence reads: CVSVQNTEAFF. The DNA of the CDR3 is TGTGTCTCTGTACAGAACACTGAAGCTTTCTTT.

The rearrangement links TRBV5-1 to TRBJ2-5; a possible D gene is TRBD1 (6 bases). V lost 4 bases to trimming and J lost 5 bases, with 18 bases between them. This CDR3 has 15 amino acids. From germline, CDR1 is SGHRS and CDR2 YFSETQ. Here the CDR3 reads CASSPGTLSGETQYF. CDR3 nucleotide sequence: TGCGCCAGCAGCCCCGGGACACTTTCCGGGGAGACCCAGTACTTC. Variable domain in full (rest from reference TRBV5-1 and TRBJ2-5): KAGVTQTPRYLIKTRGQQVTLSCSPISGHRSVSWYQQTPGQGLQFLFEYFSETQRNKGNFPGRFSGRQFSNSRSEMNVSTLELGDSALYLCASSPGTLSGETQYFGPGTRLLVL.

This clonotype came up many times. This sequence joins TRBV12-3 or TRBV12-4 and TRBJ2-1; D remains unclear. V was shortened by 5 bases and J by 1 base, with 12 bases between the two germline ends. The CDR3 runs to 15 residues. CDR3 DNA sequence: TGTGCCAGCAGTCTAGACCAATTGTCCTACAATGAGCAGTTCTTC. Amino acid sequence: CASSLDQLSYNEQFF.

This clonotype was observed at least ten times. The chain recombines TRBV28 with TRBJ2-1, with TRBD2 matching 8 bases. Germline trimming cut 7 bases from V and 0 bases from J; bases unmatched to any gene: 5. Germline CDR1 reads MDHEN; CDR2 reads SYDVKM. The CDR3 has 15 residues. The CDR3 nucleotides read TGTGCCAGCACGAGCGGGAGTGTCTCCTACAATGAGCAGTTCTTC. It yields the protein CASTSGSVSYNEQFF.

This clonotype was observed many times. The chain has TRBV28 and TRBJ2-6; unclear D gene. CDR1 MDHEN and CDR2 SYDVKM come from the germline V gene. The CDR3 is 18 residues long. V gave up 6 bases and J gave up 4 bases, with 22 bases separating them. The CDR3, as DNA: TGTGCCAGCAGGAACCGGAGCAACCTAGTGGCCGGGGCCAACGTCCTGACTTTC. Its translation: CASRNRSNLVAGANVLTF.